This TCR beta chain was profiled in a study of tumor-infiltrating lymphocytes in primary liver carcinoma. The wider study: Recorded tumor stage was T1-T3 N0M0, with diameters of about 4.2 to 10 cm. Study-level findings and limits: Tumors carried a top-250-clone fraction significantly exceeding that of blood (p = 0.039).

This CDR3 has 15 residues. Germline V lookup: CDR1 MGHRA, CDR2 YSYEKL. Researchers generated TCR beta cDNA from 500 to 600 ng of total RNA, relying on a constant-region primer. TCR beta libraries came from three nested multiplex PCR rounds using slightly modified ARM-PCR. Use of TRBV1-TRBV30 forward primers with a C-beta reverse primer characterized the first two PCR rounds, which lasted approximately 11 cycles each. A single record per CDR3 protein comes from TCRdb applying MiXCR to the multiplex PCR reads. Of fewer than 400,000 distinct CDR3 sequences in the sample, around three fifths are singletons; the top ten hold 17%. It was unsorted whole blood that yielded blood RNA, and germline DNA was also extracted. In advance of surgery, roughly 4.4 milliliters of peripheral blood were collected. For this clonotype: Its antigen is as yet unknown. One junction end disagrees with the germline gene, perhaps due to a read error.

The clonotype originates from a woman in her twenties or thirties with primary liver carcinoma and hepatitis B virus infection. Source material: peripheral blood. V usage is TRBV4-1 and J usage is TRBJ2-7, with 8 bases fitting TRBD2. CDR3 amino acids: CASSQDAGGGRELYF. CDR3 sequence (DNA): TGCGCCAGCAGCCAAGACGCGGGAGGAGGGCGCGAGCTGTACTTC.